The rows below give T cell receptor beta chains drawn from one sample of a study of molecular identifiers for immune sequencing clone quantification. One entry per CDR3 protein, called by TCRdb with MiXCR from the PCR reads. The sample comprises just under 650,000 distinct CDR3 sequences, 20% of which are singletons, and around 0.86% rests with the top ten. Sequencing was carried out using naive CD8+ T cells from blood, with Jurkat cell RNA spiked in. Source of these receptors: a human donor in good health. Some libraries in this study had Jurkat cell RNA spiked in. The CDR3 runs from the conserved cysteine through the conserved F or W. Fields, in order: V gene, D gene, J gene, clone size, CDR3 DNA, CDR3 protein. The D gene is left open where the match is weak. Rows may omit the clone size; those that give it use once, few, many or a size class.

V: TRBV6-1
D: -
J: TRBJ2-7
size: -
DNA: TGTGCCAGCAGTGAACCCGGGCTGGGGACCGAGCAGTACTTC
CDR3: CASSEPGLGTEQYF

V: TRBV10-3
D: TRBD1
J: TRBJ2-5
size: many
DNA: TGTGCCATCAATGGACAGGTACAAGAGACCCAGTACTTC
CDR3: CAINGQVQETQYF

V: TRBV12-5
D: -
J: TRBJ1-3
size: many
DNA: TGTGCTACCCTCCCGGAAACTGGAAACACCATATATTTT
CDR3: CATLPETGNTIYF

V: TRBV3-1
D: -
J: TRBJ2-7
size: few
DNA: TGTGCCAGCAGAAAGGACGGATCCTGGGCCTCCGAGCAGTACTTC
CDR3: CASRKDGSWASEQYF

V: TRBV9
D: TRBD1
J: TRBJ1-4
size: -
DNA: TGTGCCAGCAGCCCCGGGACAGGGGTTTTTGCAACTAATGAAAAACTGTTTTTT
CDR3: CASSPGTGVFATNEKLFF

V: TRBV5-1
D: -
J: TRBJ1-3
size: few
DNA: TGCGCCAGCAGCTTGGATAATAGAAACACCATATATTTT
CDR3: CASSLDNRNTIYF

V: TRBV19
D: -
J: TRBJ1-5
size: many
DNA: TGTGCCAGTAATGCAGCAACACGGTCTAATCAGCCCCAGCATTTT
CDR3: CASNAATRSNQPQHF

V: TRBV27
D: -
J: TRBJ1-2
size: many
DNA: TGTGCCAGCTCAGCGCAGATAAACTATGGCTACACCTTC
CDR3: CASSAQINYGYTF

V: TRBV4-1
D: TRBD2
J: TRBJ2-1
size: many
DNA: TGCGCCAGCAGCCAAATTTCGCGGGGGTTGTATGAGCAGTTCTTC
CDR3: CASSQISRGLYEQFF

V: TRBV12-3/TRBV12-4
D: -
J: TRBJ1-4
size: many
DNA: TGTGCCAGCAGTGACAGGTTCGATGAAAAACTGTTTTTT
CDR3: CASSDRFDEKLFF

V: TRBV14
D: -
J: TRBJ1-4
size: many
DNA: TGTGCCAGCAGCCAAGTAGTACTTGAAAAACTGTTTTTT
CDR3: CASSQVVLEKLFF

V: TRBV24-1
D: TRBD1
J: TRBJ2-7
size: -
DNA: TGTGCCACCAGTGATGGGGACAGTAGCTCCTACGAGCAGTACTTC
CDR3: CATSDGDSSSYEQYF

V: TRBV19
D: -
J: TRBJ1-1
size: few
DNA: TGTGCCAGTACCGGGGCCACTGAAGCTTTCTTT
CDR3: CASTGATEAFF

V: TRBV27
D: -
J: TRBJ2-7
size: -
DNA: TGTGCCAGCAGTTGGAGGGACAATTACGAGCAGTACTTC
CDR3: CASSWRDNYEQYF

V: TRBV6-2/TRBV6-3
D: TRBD1
J: TRBJ2-7
size: many
DNA: TGTGCCAGCAGTTACGGGACAGGGGGCTACTACGAGCAGTACTTC
CDR3: CASSYGTGGYYEQYF

V: TRBV5-1
D: TRBD2
J: TRBJ2-2
size: few
DNA: TGCGCCAGCAGCCGGACTAGCGGGAGGAACACCGGGGAGCTGTTTTTT
CDR3: CASSRTSGRNTGELFF

V: TRBV4-3
D: -
J: TRBJ1-1
size: many
DNA: TGCGCCAGCAGCCAAGTTAGGCAGAACACTGAAGCTTTCTTT
CDR3: CASSQVRQNTEAFF

V: TRBV7-3
D: -
J: TRBJ2-1
size: many
DNA: TGTGCCAGCAGACGGGCGGAGGATTCCTACAATGAGCAGTTCTTC
CDR3: CASRRAEDSYNEQFF

V: TRBV6-1
D: -
J: TRBJ1-1
size: -
DNA: TGTGCCAGCGCAAAGACGGTGAACACTGAAGCTTTCTTT
CDR3: CASAKTVNTEAFF

V: TRBV20-1
D: -
J: TRBJ2-7
size: many
DNA: TGCAGTGCTAGGGGTGGGGGGAGGCCCCTCTACGAGCAGTACTTC
CDR3: CSARGGGRPLYEQYF

V: TRBV20-1
D: -
J: TRBJ2-3
size: many
DNA: TGCAGTGCTAGAGGTACAGGGCCCCGGATCACAGATACGCAGTATTTT
CDR3: CSARGTGPRITDTQYF

V: TRBV7-6
D: TRBD2
J: TRBJ2-5
size: many
DNA: TGTGCCAGCAGCTTAGTCAGCTGGGGCCCGGGGGGGACCCAGTACTTC
CDR3: CASSLVSWGPGGTQYF

V: TRBV6-5
D: TRBD2
J: TRBJ2-5
size: many
DNA: TGTGCCAGCAGTTACTCTGGGGGACTAGCGGGAGTTGAGACCCAGTACTTC
CDR3: CASSYSGGLAGVETQYF

V: TRBV12-3/TRBV12-4
D: TRBD1
J: TRBJ1-2
size: -
DNA: TGTGCCAGCAGTTTAAGGGACAGGGTGGAGGGCTACACCTTC
CDR3: CASSLRDRVEGYTF

V: TRBV27
D: TRBD2
J: TRBJ2-7
size: many
DNA: TGTGCCAGCAGTTCGAGCGGGAGGTTGGACGAGCAGTACTTC
CDR3: CASSSSGRLDEQYF

V: TRBV10-3
D: TRBD2
J: TRBJ2-7
size: few
DNA: TGTGCCATCAGTGAGTCAGGAGCGGGAGTGAACGAGCAGTACTTC
CDR3: CAISESGAGVNEQYF

V: TRBV28
D: -
J: TRBJ1-5
size: many
DNA: TGTGCCAGCAGTTTTTCAGGAGCCGATCAGCCCCAGCATTTT
CDR3: CASSFSGADQPQHF

V: TRBV29-1
D: -
J: TRBJ1-5
size: -
DNA: TGCCGCCACAAGGGGAGATTCTTTCGTAATCAGCCCCAGCATTTT
CDR3: CRHKGRFFRNQPQHF

V: TRBV4-1
D: TRBD1
J: TRBJ1-6
size: few
DNA: TGCGCCAGCAGCCAATTCGGGACAGGGGAATCACCCCTCCACTTT
CDR3: CASSQFGTGESPLHF

V: TRBV5-6
D: -
J: TRBJ2-7
size: -
DNA: TGTGCCCGCAGCTTGGTGAGGAGCTCCTACGAGCAGTACTTC
CDR3: CARSLVRSSYEQYF

V: TRBV20-1
D: -
J: TRBJ2-7
size: many
DNA: TGCAGTGCTAGAGATCTGGGGGGCTACGAGCAGTACTTC
CDR3: CSARDLGGYEQYF

V: TRBV19
D: TRBD2
J: TRBJ2-1
size: few
DNA: TGTGCCAGTAGATTGGGAGCGGGAGAGGGGAATGAGCAGTTCTTC
CDR3: CASRLGAGEGNEQFF

V: TRBV29-1
D: -
J: TRBJ2-7
size: many
DNA: TGCAGCGTTGAAGATCGGGGCCTAGGGGCGCGTTACGAGCAGTACTTC
CDR3: CSVEDRGLGARYEQYF

V: TRBV4-1
D: -
J: TRBJ2-7
size: many
DNA: TGCGCCAGCAGCCAAGAGTGGTCGGGGGACGAGCAGTACTTC
CDR3: CASSQEWSGDEQYF

V: TRBV7-9
D: -
J: TRBJ2-7
size: -
DNA: TGTGCCAGCAGCTTAAACACTGGGATCTCCTACGAGCAGTACTTC
CDR3: CASSLNTGISYEQYF

V: TRBV27
D: TRBD1
J: TRBJ2-7
size: -
DNA: TGTGCCAGCAGTTTCGGACAGGTGGGCTACGAGCAGTACTTC
CDR3: CASSFGQVGYEQYF

V: TRBV29-1
D: TRBD1
J: TRBJ1-1
size: many
DNA: TGCAGCGTTGAAGGACAGGGGGCGGATGCTTTCTTT
CDR3: CSVEGQGADAFF

V: TRBV27
D: TRBD1
J: TRBJ2-3
size: -
DNA: TGTGCCAGCAGTGTGGGACAGGGGACAGATACGCAGTATTTT
CDR3: CASSVGQGTDTQYF

V: TRBV21-1
D: -
J: TRBJ1-5
size: many
DNA: TGTGCCAGCAGCCTCCCACCCCCATATAGCAATCAGCCCCAGCATTTT
CDR3: CASSLPPPYSNQPQHF

V: TRBV6-5
D: TRBD1
J: TRBJ1-5
size: many
DNA: TGTGCCACGGGAACAGGGGGCCTTCAGCCCCAGCATTTT
CDR3: CATGTGGLQPQHF

V: TRBV7-9
D: TRBD1
J: TRBJ2-7
size: many
DNA: TGTGCCAGCAGCTTCCAGACAGGGGCAATAGGGGAGCAGTACTTC
CDR3: CASSFQTGAIGEQYF

V: TRBV29-1
D: -
J: TRBJ1-1
size: many
DNA: TGCAGCGTCTTTCAGGTGAACACTGAAGCTTTCTTT
CDR3: CSVFQVNTEAFF

V: TRBV4-1
D: -
J: TRBJ1-2
size: -
DNA: TGCGCCAGCAGCCAAGTTACAGCCCCCGACCATGGCTACACCTTC
CDR3: CASSQVTAPDHGYTF